The 15 T cell receptor beta chains listed next were all sequenced from one sample in a study of blood T cells in healthy people across ages. A second PCR, run for about 7 to 11 cycles, used a sample-barcoded 5' primer plus a J-beta primer mix. MiXCR was run by TCRdb on the 5' RACE reads, yielding one entry per CDR3 protein. The sample yields about 780,000 distinct CDR3 sequences, less than 60% seen once. Sample: blood. These receptors came from a man older than 75 in good health.

This clonotype has just a few counts. V is TRBV6-2 or TRBV6-3 and J is TRBJ1-1; 8 positions agree with TRBD1. Trimming took 7 bases from V and 2 from J; bases not matched to a gene: 6. The CDR3 has 14 amino acids. Germline values: CDR1 MNHEY, CDR2 SVGEGT. CDR3 sequence reads: CASIRTGSNTEAFF. The CDR3 DNA sequence: TGTGCCAGCATCCGGACAGGGAGCAACACTGAAGCTTTCTTT.

The chain employs TRBV5-5 and TRBJ2-2; D gene unclear. CDR1 and CDR2 (germline): SGHKS, YYEKEE (reference sequence). Trimming stripped 1 base from V and 3 bases from J, with 10 bases between. The CDR3 is 15 residues long. The CDR3 reads CASSLRADDTGELFF. Here the CDR3 DNA reads TGTGCCAGCAGCTTGCGGGCGGACGACACCGGGGAGCTGTTTTTT.

V and J are TRBV4-3 and TRBJ2-7; D gene ambiguous. The germline V gene has CDR1 LGHNA and CDR2 YSLEER. Trimming removed 6 bases from V and 2 bases from J, with 14 bases in between. The CDR3 has 14 residues. The CDR3 protein is CASSDRTPAYEQYF. DNA of the CDR3: TGCGCCAGCAGTGATAGGACGCCCGCCTACGAGCAGTACTTC.

This clonotype appeared many times. The chain joins TRBV21-1 to TRBJ1-4; the table calls TRBD1, which could not be checked here. TRBV21-1 is a pseudogene. CDR3 size: 17 residues. This CDR3 is CASSYDRGLKGDEKLFF. Written as DNA, the CDR3 is TGTGCCAGCAGCTACGACAGGGGGCTCAAGGGGGATGAAAAACTGTTTTTT.

With regard to this clonotype: This clone may be a read error of a much larger clone one base away. This chain joins TRBV6-6 and TRBJ2-1, with 9 bases lining up with TRBD2. The CDR3 extends over 12 amino acids. The germline V gene has CDR1 MNHNY and CDR2 SVGAGI (reference sequence). After removal of 5 bases from V and 14 bases from J, the junction contained 7 bases not matched to a gene. The CDR3 is CASSHSGSPEFF. DNA of the CDR3: TGTGCCAGCAGTCATAGCGGGAGTCCAGAGTTCTTC.

This sequence joins TRBV6-5 and TRBJ2-1; TRBD2 matches 8 bases. With V trimmed by 6 bases and J by 5 bases, 6 bases remained unmatched. This CDR3 comprises 14 residues. Looked up from germline, CDR1 is MNHEY and CDR2 is SVGAGI. CDR3 DNA sequence: TGTGCCAGCAGATTTACTAGCGGTAACAATGAGCAGTTCTTC. Translated: CASRFTSGNNEQFF.

The genes are TRBV11-2 and TRBJ2-1; 7 bases map to TRBD1. Looked up from germline, CDR1 is SGHAT and CDR2 is FQNNGV. CDR3 size: 15 residues. V was pared by 4 bases and J by 3 bases, with 6 bases of the junction left unmatched. For the CDR3, the DNA is TGTGCCAGCAGCTGGACAGGTCGGGGCTACAATGAGCAGTTCTTC. Protein: CASSWTGRGYNEQFF. The full variable domain, completed using reference TRBV11-2 and TRBJ2-1, is EAGVAQSPRYKIIEKRQSVAFWCNPISGHATLYWYQQILGQGPKLLIQFQNNGVVDDSQLPKDRFSAERLKGVDSTLKIQPAKLEDSAVYLCASSWTGRGYNEQFFGPGTRLTVL.

The chain combines TRBV7-9 with TRBJ1-2; D might be TRBD1 (6 bases). Looked up from germline, CDR1 is SEHNR and CDR2 is FQNEAQ (reference sequence). V was trimmed by 2 bases and J by 6 bases, leaving 10 bases between them. CDR3 length equals 13 residues. CDR3 in DNA: TGTGCCAGCAGCTTAACAGGGAGGGATGGCTACACCTTC. This translates into CASSLTGRDGYTF.

As concerns this clonotype: A much larger clone differs from this one at a single base, so this may be a read error. The chain couples TRBV29-1 to TRBJ2-3; possible D gene TRBD1, 6 bases. The CDR3 is made up of 12 amino acids. The germline gives CDR1 SQVTM, CDR2 ANQGSEA. The CDR3 DNA reads as TGCAGCAACTCCAGGGACACAGAGACGCAGTATTTT. Translation: CSNSRDTETQYF.

This clonotype appeared a few times. The chain's CDR3 is CSARMGTSGRGNEQFF. The CDR3 bases are TGCAGTGCTCGGATGGGGACTAGCGGGAGGGGAAATGAGCAGTTCTTC. V and J are TRBV20-1 and TRBJ2-1, with 16 positions matching TRBD2. CDR1 and CDR2 (germline): DFQATT, SNEGSKA (reference sequence). The J segment lost 7 bases and the V segment lost 5 bases, leaving 8 bases of the junction unmatched. The CDR3 contains 16 residues.

This clonotype was recorded a few times. This rearrangement joins TRBV28 to TRBJ2-1; 15 bases are shared with TRBD2. Germline V gene lookup returns CDR1 MDHEN and CDR2 SYDVKM. The CDR3 has 17 amino acids. J gave up 8 bases and V 10 bases, and 15 bases lay outside the gene matches. The CDR3 here is CATKTGTSGRFVDEQFF. The CDR3 DNA follows: TGTGCCACCAAAACCGGGACTAGCGGGAGGTTTGTGGATGAGCAGTTCTTC.

The rearrangement uses TRBV2 and TRBJ2-7, with 12 bases that match TRBD2. Germline lookup yields CDR1 SNHLY and CDR2 FYNNEI. This CDR3 is 14 amino acids long. The trim removed 6 bases at V and 6 bases at J, leaving 6 bases unmatched. The CDR3 protein is CASSPTSGRIEQYF. CDR3 in DNA: TGTGCCAGCAGCCCCACTAGCGGGAGGATCGAGCAGTACTTC.

The chain recombines TRBV2 with TRBJ1-5; 8 positions match TRBD1. CDR1 is SNHLY, CDR2 FYNNEI, per germline. The CDR3 is made up of 14 amino acids. After removal of 7 bases from V and 6 bases from J, the junction contained 8 bases not matched to a gene. CDR3 nucleotides: TGTGCCAGCACAGAGGACAGGGACGGTCAGCCCCAGCATTTT. Translating gives CASTEDRDGQPQHF.

J is TRBJ1-5 and V is TRBV15; no reliable D call. The V end lost 1 base, the J end lost 3 bases, and 13 bases lay between the germline ends. This CDR3 region has 16 residues. Germline V gene lookup returns CDR1 LNHNV and CDR2 YYDKDF (reference sequence). CDR3 region: CATSRVRGIDNQPQHF. The CDR3 DNA follows: TGTGCCACCAGCAGAGTAAGAGGGATAGACAATCAGCCCCAGCATTTT. Full variable domain (missing parts from reference TRBV15 and TRBJ1-5): DAMVIQNPRYQVTQFGKPVTLSCSQTLNHNVMYWYQQKSSQAPKLLFHYYDKDFNNEADTPDNFQSRRPNTSFCFLDIRSPGLGDTAMYLCATSRVRGIDNQPQHFGDGTRLSIL.

Of note for this clonotype: A read error may account for a junction end that differs from germline. J is TRBJ2-1 and V is TRBV3-1, with 10 bases identical to TRBD2. This CDR3 is built from 17 residues. CDR1 LGHDT and CDR2 YNNKEL come from the germline V gene (reference sequence). CDR3 loop: CASNQESPSGGTNEQFF. The CDR3 DNA reads as TGTGCCAGCAACCAAGAGTCTCCTAGCGGGGGAACCAATGAGCAGTTCTTC.